This TCR beta chain is from a study of cytomegalovirus exposure and HLA in healthy donors. This CDR3 is built from 13 residues. V shed 7 bases and J shed 1 base, with 8 bases lying between them. Germline CDR1 MDHEN, CDR2 SYDVKM. It was with 60 Vbeta and 13 Jbeta primers that the PCR ran. Generated by immunoSEQ multiplex PCR, the TCRdb table keeps only in-frame clones and is missing some. This sample contains approximately 37,000 clones. V gene TRBV28 combines with J gene TRBJ1-3, with D unresolved. The sample consisted of PBMCs. This clonotype originated in a male donor in good health and CMV-seronegative. This chain's CDR3 is CASTVYSGNTIYF. In DNA form, the CDR3 reads TGTGCCAGCACTGTTTATTCTGGAAACACCATATATTTT.